This T cell receptor beta chain was observed in a study of early T cells in non-severe SARS-CoV-2 infection. Notes on the study in general: Matching results from VDJdb favored anti-spike CD8 responses, leaving private and CD4 specificities undetected.

A remark on this clonotype: Its specificity is unknown.

In the library, individual cDNA molecules carried attached unique molecular identifiers. In TCRdb, the 5' RACE reads were re-called with MiXCR into one record per CDR3 protein. The data hold tens of thousands of distinct CDR3 sequences, with approximately 11% observed a single time. CDR1 SGHAT and CDR2 FQNNGV come from the germline V gene. Trimming cost V 4 bases and J 3 bases, with 10 bases left between them. The CDR3 sequence is 13 residues long. The sample taken for sequencing was whole blood. The source is an adult who was a healthcare worker with PCR-confirmed SARS-CoV-2 infection or an uninfected control (not recorded which). This chain connects TRBV11-2 to TRBJ2-7, with a weak D call TRBD1 (6 bases). This chain's CDR3 is CASSSGTNYEQYF. CDR3 sequence (DNA): TGTGCCAGCAGCTCCGGGACAAACTACGAGCAGTACTTC.